These 32 T cell receptor beta chains came from one sample sequenced in a study of TIL therapy for anti-PD-1-resistant metastatic lung cancer. Time point noted: pre-treatment sample, taken before nivolumab and TIL therapy. Sequencing used immunoSEQ v3. Sequenced by immunoSEQ multiplex PCR; TCRdb stores in-frame clones only, minus some. The table has about 32,000 clones, 74% seen once. Sequencing was performed on blood, taken at baseline. These receptors came from a woman aged 30-79 years with non-small cell lung cancer.

This chain joins TRBV27 and TRBJ2-7; D unclear. This CDR3 comprises 14 residues. Trimming left V 2 bases short and J 2 bases short, with 10 bases between. CDR1 is MNHEY and CDR2 is SMNVEV in the germline V gene (reference sequence). DNA for the CDR3: TGTGCCAGCAGTTTAACGGCAGTAACCTACGAGCAGTACTTC. It translates to CASSLTAVTYEQYF.

J is TRBJ2-3 and V is TRBV29-1; a weak D match, TRBD2 (7 bases). Germline V lookup: CDR1 SQVTM, CDR2 ANQGSEA. Trimming stripped 0 bases from V and 6 bases from J, with 16 bases between. This CDR3 contains 15 residues. The CDR3 loop is CSVEDRRGLGDTQYF. DNA for the CDR3: TGCAGCGTTGAAGATCGGCGGGGGCTGGGTGATACGCAGTATTTT.

V is TRBV5-6 and J is TRBJ2-5; TRBD2 agrees at 7 bases. V dropped 1 base and J dropped 2; count of bases not matched to a gene: 5. CDR1 and CDR2 from the germline V gene are SGHDT and YYEEEE. This CDR3 has 15 amino acids. For the CDR3, the DNA is TGTGCCAGCAGCTTGCTAGGGAGGGAGCAAGAGACCCAGTACTTC. Protein sequence: CASSLLGREQETQYF.

This clone was picked up one time. The chain carries TRBV27 and TRBJ2-7; weak D call: TRBD1 (6 bases). V was shortened by 6 bases and J by 7 bases, with 22 bases between the two germline ends. The CDR3 runs 15 residues. CDR1 and CDR2 (germline): MNHEY, SMNVEV (reference sequence). CDR3 bases: TGTGCCAGCAGCTCGATAGGGGGATCAACTAGGGAGCAGTACTTC. It translates to CASSSIGGSTREQYF.

The chain has TRBV5-1 and TRBJ2-1, with 10 bases aligning to TRBD2. V dropped 3 bases and J dropped 15; count of bases not matched to a gene: 12. Looked up from germline, CDR1 is SGHRS and CDR2 is YFSETQ. This CDR3 spans 14 amino acids. The CDR3, as DNA: TGCGCCAGCAGCTCGGTTTCCTCTAGCGGGAGCTTGTTCTTC. Protein: CASSSVSSSGSLFF.

The chain joins TRBV6-1 to TRBJ2-3; D possibly corresponds to TRBD2 (5 bases). Germline values: CDR1 MNHNS, CDR2 SASEGT. This CDR3 has 14 residues. V lost 2 bases to trimming and J lost 5 bases, with 11 bases between them. CDR3 nucleotides: TGTGCCAGCAGTGAAAGGGAGACGAAAGATACGCAGTATTTT. It yields the protein CASSERETKDTQYF.

The table lists this clone with a few counts. This rearrangement joins TRBV19 to TRBJ1-2; 9 bases match TRBD1. Germline loops: CDR1 LNHDA, CDR2 SQIVND (reference sequence). Unmatched junction bases numbered 17, after V lost 7 bases and J lost 8 bases. The CDR3 spans 16 residues. The CDR3 here is CASIKADGTGIRGYTF. CDR3 coding DNA: TGTGCCAGTATTAAGGCTGATGGGACAGGGATTCGGGGCTACACCTTC. The full variable domain, completed using reference TRBV19 and TRBJ1-2, is DGGITQSPKYLFRKEGQNVTLSCEQNLNHDAMYWYRQDPGQGLRLIYYSQIVNDFQKGDIAEGYSVSREKKESFPLTVTSAQKNPTAFYLCASIKADGTGIRGYTFGSGTRLTVV.

V is TRBV7-9 and J is TRBJ2-7, with a possible D match to TRBD2 (5 bases). Germline CDR1 and CDR2: SEHNR and FQNEAQ (reference sequence). V was cut by 5 bases and J by 5 bases, with 10 bases left in between. The CDR3 runs to 12 residues. The CDR3 sequence is CASSRGPNEQYF. The CDR3 coding sequence is TGTGCCAGCAGCAGAGGGCCGAACGAGCAGTACTTC.

The chain employs TRBV5-4 and TRBJ2-7; 10 nucleotides align to TRBD2. CDR3 length: 15 residues. Unmatched junction bases numbered 7, after V lost 4 bases and J lost 3 bases. Germline lookup yields CDR1 SGHNT and CDR2 YYREEE (reference sequence). The CDR3 sequence: CASSNKLAGYYEQYF. The CDR3 DNA reads TGTGCCAGCAGCAACAAACTAGCGGGATACTACGAGCAGTACTTC. The full variable domain, completed using reference TRBV5-4 and TRBJ2-7, is ETGVTQSPTHLIKTRGQQVTLRCSSQSGHNTVSWYQQALGQGPQFIFQYYREEENGRGNFPPRFSGLQFPNYSSELNVNALELDDSALYLCASSNKLAGYYEQYFGPGTRLTVT.

The chain is built from TRBV6-5 and TRBJ1-6; D is unresolved. Deletions cut 2 bases from V and 5 bases from J, with 4 bases between. Per germline, CDR1 MNHEY and CDR2 SVGAGI. The CDR3 is made up of 13 amino acids. CDR3 sequence (DNA): TGTGCCAGCAGTTACAGGGATAATTCACCCCTCCACTTT. Translation: CASSYRDNSPLHF.

This rearrangement joins TRBV7-6 to TRBJ2-6; 9 bases fit TRBD2. Germline V gene lookup returns CDR1 SGHVS and CDR2 FNYEAQ. V trimming: 1 base; J trimming: 4 bases; junction bases outside the gene matches: 5. CDR3 length: 17 amino acids. The CDR3 sequence: CASSLEAGGSGANVLTF. In DNA form, the CDR3 reads TGTGCCAGCAGCTTAGAGGCGGGGGGGTCCGGGGCCAACGTCCTGACTTTC. Using reference TRBV7-6 and TRBJ2-6 for the parts outside the CDR3, the full variable domain is GAGVSQSPRYKVTKRGQDVALRCDPISGHVSLYWYRQALGQGPEFLTYFNYEAQQDKSGLPNDRFSAERPEGSISTLTIQRTEQRDSAMYRCASSLEAGGSGANVLTFGAGSRLTVL.

V is TRBV28 and J is TRBJ2-5; perhaps TRBD1 as D (5 bases). CDR1 MDHEN and CDR2 SYDVKM come from the germline V gene. The CDR3 totals 15 residues. V lost 4 bases to trimming and J lost 2 bases, with 14 bases between them. Here the CDR3 reads CASSSGQGSQETQYF. The CDR3 DNA sequence: TGTGCCAGCAGTTCTGGCCAGGGCTCTCAAGAGACCCAGTACTTC.

The chain combines TRBV5-5 with TRBJ1-3; D is uncertain. This CDR3 region has 15 residues. Germline-derived CDR1 and CDR2 are SGHKS and YYEKEE (reference sequence). V was trimmed by 4 bases and J by 0 bases, leaving 11 bases between them. The CDR3 sequence is CASSRTVSSGNTIYF. The DNA of the CDR3 is TGTGCCAGCAGCCGAACTGTCTCCTCTGGAAACACCATATATTTT.

In nucleotides, the CDR3 is TGTGCCAGCAGTGAAGCGCTTAGTAGCCCGCTTGAGGGGCTGTTTTTT. This translates into CASSEALSSPLEGLFF. The gene calls are TRBV2 and TRBJ2-2; a possible D gene is TRBD2 (5 bases). CDR1 and CDR2 (germline): SNHLY, FYNNEI. The CDR3 consists of 16 residues. Trimming took 0 bases from V and 13 from J, leaving 21 bases between them.

The CDR3 here is CASSQGLAGGLNEQFF. In nucleotides, the CDR3 is TGTGCCAGCAGTCAGGGACTAGCGGGAGGATTAAATGAGCAGTTCTTC. The chain carries TRBV5-4 and TRBJ2-1; 15 bases align to TRBD2. V gave up 5 bases and J gave up 7 bases; unmatched junction bases: 7. Germline CDR1 reads SGHNT; CDR2 reads YYREEE (reference sequence). This CDR3 spans 16 amino acids. Combining the CDR3 with reference TRBV5-4 and TRBJ2-1 gives the whole variable domain ETGVTQSPTHLIKTRGQQVTLRCSSQSGHNTVSWYQQALGQGPQFIFQYYREEENGRGNFPPRFSGLQFPNYSSELNVNALELDDSALYLCASSQGLAGGLNEQFFGPGTRLTVL.

The gene calls are TRBV9 and TRBJ2-7; 10 positions agree with TRBD2. The V gene end was trimmed by 0 bases and the J gene end by 4 bases; junction bases not matched to a gene: 4. There are 15 residues in the CDR3. Germline V lookup: CDR1 SGDLS, CDR2 YYNGEE. The CDR3 loop is CASSVALAGLYEQYF. In DNA form, the CDR3 reads TGTGCCAGCAGCGTAGCACTAGCGGGACTTTACGAGCAGTACTTC.

This clone turned up a few times. V usage is TRBV7-9 and J usage is TRBJ2-7, with 9 bases identical to TRBD2. The CDR3 is 14 amino acids. Germline-derived CDR1 and CDR2 are SEHNR and FQNEAQ (reference sequence). With V trimmed by 4 bases and J by 6 bases, 7 bases remained unmatched. Written as DNA, the CDR3 is TGTGCCAGCAGCTCCGGGACTAGCTTCGTCGAGCAGTACTTC. Amino acid sequence: CASSSGTSFVEQYF.

The chain uses TRBV10-3 and TRBJ2-1, with 7 positions matching TRBD1. From germline, CDR1 is ENHRY and CDR2 SYGVKD. Germline trimming cut 4 bases from V and 2 bases from J; bases unmatched to any gene: 2. The CDR3 is made up of 14 amino acids. CDR3 DNA sequence: TGTGCCATCAGTGGGACAGGAACCTACAATGAGCAGTTCTTC. Encoded protein: CAISGTGTYNEQFF.

The chain couples TRBV18 to TRBJ2-1, with unresolved D. This CDR3 comprises 14 residues. CDR1 is KGHSH and CDR2 is LQKENI in the germline V gene. The V and J ends lost 3 bases and 4 bases respectively, with 10 bases between them. The CDR3 DNA sequence: TGTGCCAGCTCACCGCGACTTGATTACAATGAGCAGTTCTTC. It is translated as CASSPRLDYNEQFF.

V is TRBV7-8 and J is TRBJ2-2, with 8 bases identical to TRBD2. The CDR3 sequence is 17 residues long. Per the germline V gene, CDR1 is SGHVS and CDR2 is FQNEAQ. The V segment lost 1 base and the J segment 5 bases; nucleotides outside the gene matches: 9. The chain's CDR3 is CASSLVREGLGTGELFF. The CDR3, as DNA: TGTGCCAGCAGCTTAGTACGGGAGGGCCTCGGGACCGGGGAGCTGTTTTTT.

CDR3 sequence reads: CASSYSAGGPSDTQYF. CDR3 bases: TGTGCCAGCAGTTACTCGGCGGGAGGGCCCTCAGATACGCAGTATTTT. The chain links TRBV6-5 to TRBJ2-3; TRBD2 matches 9 bases. With 0 bases clipped from V and 4 bases from J, the junction kept 5 bases outside the gene matches. The CDR3 extends over 16 amino acids. Per germline, CDR1 MNHEY and CDR2 SVGAGI.

This sequence joins TRBV19 and TRBJ2-3; maybe TRBD2 (5 bases). Germline V gene sequence: CDR1 LNHDA, CDR2 SQIVND (reference sequence). The V end was cut by 3 bases, the J end by 2 bases, with 18 bases between. The CDR3 has 17 residues. The CDR3, as DNA: TGTGCCAGTAGTATCCCCTCGACTAAGACCTACACAGATACGCAGTATTTT. Its protein is CASSIPSTKTYTDTQYF.

The chain has TRBV19 and TRBJ1-1, with TRBD1 identical over 7 bases. Germline values: CDR1 LNHDA, CDR2 SQIVND (reference sequence). The CDR3 runs to 14 residues. Trimming at V came to 1 base and at J to 8 bases, leaving 7 bases not matched to a gene. The CDR3 reads CASSIGFGDREAFF. Here the CDR3 DNA reads TGTGCCAGTAGTATAGGCTTCGGGGACAGAGAAGCTTTCTTT.

The chain joins TRBV2 to TRBJ1-5; TRBD1 matches 7 bases. Germline V lookup: CDR1 SNHLY, CDR2 FYNNEI. V was pared by 3 bases and J by 2 bases, with 1 base of the junction left unmatched. The length of the CDR3 is 14 residues. DNA of the CDR3: TGTGCCAGCAGTGATGACAGGGGCAATCAGCCCCAGCATTTT. Residues: CASSDDRGNQPQHF. The whole variable domain, filled in from reference TRBV2 and TRBJ1-5, reads EPEVTQTPSHQVTQMGQEVILRCVPISNHLYFYWYRQILGQKVEFLVSFYNNEISEKSEIFDDQFSVERPDGSNFTLKIRSTKLEDSAMYFCASSDDRGNQPQHFGDGTRLSIL.

V is TRBV5-6 and J is TRBJ2-1; a possible D gene is TRBD2 (5 bases). The CDR3 contains 16 residues. The V gene's germline CDR1 is SGHDT and CDR2 YYEEEE. V dropped 7 bases and J dropped 9 bases, with 26 bases sitting between them. The CDR3 coding sequence is TGTGCCAGCCTAGCCCCACGGGATTCCTTTAACCGTGAGCAGTTCTTC. Translation: CASLAPRDSFNREQFF. Full variable domain (rest looked up from reference TRBV5-6 and TRBJ2-1): DAGVTQSPTHLIKTRGQQVTLRCSPKSGHDTVSWYQQALGQGPQFIFQYYEEEERQRGNFPDRFSGHQFPNYSSELNVNALLLGDSALYLCASLAPRDSFNREQFFGPGTRLTVL.

CDR3 coding DNA: TGCAGCGTTGCCGGGTATGTGAACACTGAAGCTTTCTTT. Translation gives CSVAGYVNTEAFF. This chain links TRBV29-1 with TRBJ1-1; no firm D call. This CDR3 has 13 amino acids. Germline CDR1 is SQVTM and CDR2 is ANQGSEA. V gave up 4 bases and J gave up 0 bases, with 9 bases separating them.

J is TRBJ2-1 and V is TRBV11-2; D is possibly TRBD2 (6 bases). Germline V lookup: CDR1 SGHAT, CDR2 FQNNGV. Trimming left V 0 bases short and J 7 bases short, with 13 bases between. CDR3 length: 15 residues. Here the CDR3 reads CASSLDRGRRNEQFF. CDR3 nucleotide sequence: TGTGCCAGCAGCTTAGATCGTGGGAGGAGGAATGAGCAGTTCTTC.

The rearrangement uses TRBV30 and TRBJ2-5; no clear D. Germline CDR1 GTSNPN, CDR2 SVGIG (reference sequence). The CDR3 extends over 14 amino acids. V shed 1 base and J shed 1 base, with 10 bases lying between them. The CDR3 spells CAWSAALPQETQYF. In nucleotides, the CDR3 is TGTGCCTGGAGTGCCGCACTTCCCCAAGAGACCCAGTACTTC.

The chain recombines TRBV19 with TRBJ1-2; 7 bases align to TRBD1. The CDR3 length is 17 residues. Per germline, CDR1 LNHDA and CDR2 SQIVND (reference sequence). V lost 2 bases and J lost 1; bases outside the gene matches: 10. The CDR3 DNA sequence: TGTGCCAGTAGTATATTAGGAGTGGGACAGCTTAACTATGGCTACACCTTC. Translated, it gives CASSILGVGQLNYGYTF.

V usage is TRBV19 and J usage is TRBJ1-4, with D perhaps TRBD1 (5 bases). Germline V gene lookup returns CDR1 LNHDA and CDR2 SQIVND (reference sequence). The V gene lost 5 bases and the J gene lost 5 bases, with 21 bases spanning the gap. There are 17 residues in the CDR3. The CDR3 is CASSRQSPSFKNEKLFF. CDR3 coding DNA: TGTGCCAGTAGTCGACAGTCTCCATCCTTCAAAAATGAAAAACTGTTTTTT. The whole variable domain, remainder taken from reference TRBV19 and TRBJ1-4, is DGGITQSPKYLFRKEGQNVTLSCEQNLNHDAMYWYRQDPGQGLRLIYYSQIVNDFQKGDIAEGYSVSREKKESFPLTVTSAQKNPTAFYLCASSRQSPSFKNEKLFFGSGTQLSVL.

The rearrangement links TRBV18 to TRBJ2-1, with TRBD1 as a possible D gene (5 bases). Trimming took 8 bases from V and 8 from J, leaving 13 bases between them. The CDR3 covers 12 residues. Germline V gene data show CDR1 as KGHSH and CDR2 as LQKENI. The CDR3 region is CASGADWDEQFF. The CDR3 DNA is TGTGCCAGCGGGGCCGATTGGGATGAGCAGTTCTTC.

The chain is built from TRBV27 and TRBJ2-6; D is ambiguous. V was cut by 4 bases and J by 1 base, with 8 bases left in between. The CDR3 extends over 15 amino acids. Per the germline V gene, CDR1 is MNHEY and CDR2 is SMNVEV (reference sequence). This CDR3 reads CASSSIPSGANVLTF. As DNA, the CDR3 is TGTGCCAGCAGTTCCATACCTTCTGGGGCCAACGTCCTGACTTTC.